Presented here are 19 T cell receptor beta chains from one specimen sequenced in a study of cytomegalovirus exposure and HLA in healthy donors (dated by TCRdb to 2017 to 2019). Library preparation employed the immunoSEQ multiplex PCR assay. The table comes from immuneACCESS by way of TCRdb, which keeps in-frame sequences with V and J called. Part of the clones is missing from these tables; in studies checked, under half for an unresolved V gene and the rest for unknown reasons. A total of 120,000 to 150,000 clones appear in this sample, about 91% of them only once. Less than 5.5% of the sample goes to the ten largest clones. The specimen sequenced was PBMCs. The receptors derive from a man aged 18 to 30 in good health and CMV-seropositive.

This clone was picked up one time. This chain uses TRBV27 with TRBJ2-7; tentative D call: TRBD1 (6 bases). Germline CDR1 reads MNHEY; CDR2 reads SMNVEV (reference sequence). This CDR3 has 15 residues. Trimming removed 4 bases at V and 2 bases at J, with 15 bases between. The CDR3 nucleotides read TGTGCCAGCAGTTCAAGATACAGGACAGCCTACGAGCAGTACTTC. Its translation is CASSSRYRTAYEQYF.

This clone was seen a few times. The chain has TRBV7-9 and TRBJ1-2, with D perhaps matching TRBD1 (5 bases). The CDR3 loop spans 13 amino acids. Germline CDR1 and CDR2: SEHNR and FQNEAQ (reference sequence). Trimming pared 6 bases from V and 4 bases from J, leaving 12 bases between. The chain's CDR3 is CASRPSGGYGYTF. CDR3 sequence (DNA): TGTGCCAGCAGGCCCTCGGGGGGCTATGGCTACACCTTC. Full variable domain (outside the CDR3, taken from reference TRBV7-9 and TRBJ1-2): DTGVSQNPRHKITKRGQNVTFRCDPISEHNRLYWYRQTLGQGPEFLTYFQNEAQLEKSRLLSDRFSAERPKGSFSTLEIQRTEQGDSAMYLCASRPSGGYGYTFGSGTRLTVV.

V is TRBV9 and J is TRBJ1-3; D is unresolved. The CDR3 runs to 13 residues. The germline V gene has CDR1 SGDLS and CDR2 YYNGEE. Deletions cut 3 bases from V and 3 bases from J, with 7 bases between. The CDR3, as DNA: TGTGCCAGCAGCGCCAGAAATGGAAACACCATATATTTT. Amino acid sequence: CASSARNGNTIYF. Full variable domain (missing parts from reference TRBV9 and TRBJ1-3): DSGVTQTPKHLITATGQRVTLRCSPRSGDLSVYWYQQSLDQGLQFLIQYYNGEERAKGNILERFSAQQFPDLHSELNLSSLELGDSALYFCASSARNGNTIYFGEGSWLTVV.

Of note for this clone: Its ends do not fully match the called genes, so a read error is possible. The rearrangement links TRBV27 to TRBJ1-1; D is uncertain. CDR1 and CDR2 (germline): MNHEY, SMNVEV (reference sequence). The CDR3 totals 13 residues. The chain's CDR3 is CASSLGVVAEAFF. The DNA of the CDR3 is TGTGCCAGCAGTTTAGGAGTGGTCGCTGAGGCTTTCTTT.

On this clone itself: The identical CDR3 is also encoded by other nucleotide sequences in the sample. The chain links TRBV9 to TRBJ2-5; TRBD2 aligns across 7 bases. The CDR3 is 16 amino acids. Germline CDR1 reads SGDLS; CDR2 reads YYNGEE. V dropped 4 bases and J dropped 2; count of bases not matched to a gene: 11. DNA for the CDR3: TGTGCCAGCAGCCTAGCACTGGGGGGGGAACAAGAGACCCAGTACTTC. This translates into CASSLALGGEQETQYF.

The chain joins TRBV7-9 to TRBJ2-1, with 11 bases fitting TRBD2. The germline CDR1 and CDR2 sequences are SEHNR and FQNEAQ (reference sequence). After removal of 5 bases from V and 9 bases from J, the junction contained 12 bases not matched to a gene. The CDR3 covers 16 residues. CDR3 DNA: TGTGCCAGCAGCCTATTAGCGGGAGGGCCGGTGAGTGAGCAGTTCTTC. This codes for CASSLLAGGPVSEQFF. Variable domain in full (rest from reference TRBV7-9 and TRBJ2-1): DTGVSQNPRHKITKRGQNVTFRCDPISEHNRLYWYRQTLGQGPEFLTYFQNEAQLEKSRLLSDRFSAERPKGSFSTLEIQRTEQGDSAMYLCASSLLAGGPVSEQFFGPGTRLTVL.

The CDR3 sequence: CASSITPKTSELTDTQYF. The CDR3 DNA follows: TGTGCCAGCTCAATAACCCCGAAGACTAGTGAGTTAACAGATACGCAGTATTTT. The chain links TRBV13 to TRBJ2-3; D may be TRBD2 (6 bases). Germline V lookup: CDR1 PRHDT, CDR2 FYEKMQ (reference sequence). The CDR3 consists of 18 residues. With 8 bases removed from V and 3 bases from J, the gap between germline ends came to 27 bases. The variable domain in full, with the rest retrieved from reference TRBV13 and TRBJ2-3, is AAGVIQSPRHLIKEKRETATLKCYPIPRHDTVYWYQQGPGQDPQFLISFYEKMQSDKGSIPDRFSAQQFSDYHSELNMSSLELGDSALYFCASSITPKTSELTDTQYFGPGTRLTVL.

V usage is TRBV5-6 and J usage is TRBJ2-1; a weak D match, TRBD2 (7 bases). The CDR3 runs 17 residues. CDR1 and CDR2 from the germline V gene are SGHDT and YYEEEE. V lost 1 base and J 6 bases, leaving 20 bases between the germline ends. CDR3 DNA sequence: TGTGCCAGCAGCTTGTGGCAGGGAGGGGGAGTGGTCAATGAGCAGTTCTTC. It specifies CASSLWQGGGVVNEQFF.

This sequence joins TRBV19 and TRBJ1-5; the D gene is possibly TRBD1 (5 bases). The CDR3 has 13 amino acids. V was trimmed by 2 bases and J by 11 bases, leaving 13 bases between them. Germline V CDR1 and CDR2: LNHDA, SQIVND (reference sequence). The CDR3 region has the DNA TGTGCCAGTAGTATAAGGGGCGTAGTAGCCCAGCATTTT. This encodes CASSIRGVVAQHF.

The J gene is TRBJ2-1, the V gene TRBV4-2, with D uncertain. V was shortened by 0 bases and J by 8 bases, with 14 bases between the two germline ends. CDR1 and CDR2 from the germline V gene are LGHNA and YNFKEQ. This CDR3 contains 15 residues. The chain's CDR3 is CASSQEPLLGDEQFF. CDR3 sequence (DNA): TGTGCCAGCAGCCAAGAGCCCTTGCTGGGCGATGAGCAGTTCTTC.

V gene TRBV4-1 combines with J gene TRBJ1-2; D gene uncertain. The CDR3 is 15 amino acids. Trimming took 3 bases from V and 2 from J, leaving 13 bases between them. Germline V gene data show CDR1 as MGHRA and CDR2 as YSYEKL. The CDR3 sequence: CASSQDMGLNYGYTF. The DNA for the CDR3 is TGCGCCAGCAGCCAGGATATGGGCCTGAACTATGGCTACACCTTC.

This rearrangement joins TRBV2 to TRBJ1-1; 11 bases align to TRBD1. Germline V gives CDR1 SNHLY, CDR2 FYNNEI. The CDR3 has 16 residues. The V segment lost 3 bases and the J segment 3 bases; nucleotides outside the gene matches: 6. CDR3 loop: CASSDSGTGGYTEAFF. The CDR3, as DNA: TGTGCCAGCAGTGATTCCGGGACAGGGGGGTACACTGAAGCTTTCTTT.

The gene calls are TRBV19 and TRBJ1-1, with a tentative D call TRBD1 (6 bases). Looked up from germline, CDR1 is LNHDA and CDR2 is SQIVND (reference sequence). The CDR3 covers 13 residues. V dropped 6 bases and J dropped 10 bases, with 18 bases sitting between them. The CDR3 DNA sequence: TGTGCCAGTAGGGACAGTGGTAGAAGTGGAGCTTTCTTT. Translated, it gives CASRDSGRSGAFF.

The chain carries TRBV29-1 and TRBJ1-3; D uncertain. The germline V and J ends were trimmed by 0 bases and 0 bases, with 9 bases remaining between them. CDR3 length: 15 amino acids. Per the germline V gene, CDR1 is SQVTM and CDR2 is ANQGSEA. The CDR3 nucleotides read TGCAGCGTTGAAGATACCGGGAGCTCTGGAAACACCATATATTTT. Protein sequence: CSVEDTGSSGNTIYF.

The V and J genes are TRBV5-1 and TRBJ1-2; D is undetermined. CDR3 length equals 14 residues. V was shortened by 4 bases and J by 8 bases, with 18 bases between the two germline ends. Germline lookup yields CDR1 SGHRS and CDR2 YFSETQ. The CDR3 reads CASSPDGVQAGYTF. CDR3 in DNA: TGCGCCAGCAGCCCGGACGGGGTTCAGGCGGGCTACACCTTC.

This clone was observed a handful of times. The genes are TRBV27 and TRBJ2-7; D uncertain. This CDR3 spans 15 amino acids. Germline lookup yields CDR1 MNHEY and CDR2 SMNVEV (reference sequence). Trimming left V 6 bases short and J 0 bases short, with 15 bases between. This chain's CDR3 is CASRSLGFSSYEQYF. In DNA, the CDR3 is TGTGCCAGCAGGTCCTTGGGCTTCAGCTCCTACGAGCAGTACTTC.

The V gene is TRBV6-1, the J gene TRBJ2-5; a possible D gene is TRBD1 (6 bases). The length of the CDR3 is 14 residues. The V gene lost 11 bases and the J gene lost 1 base, with 17 bases spanning the gap. CDR1 is MNHNS and CDR2 is SASEGT in the germline V gene. CDR3 coding DNA: TGTGCCGTGGAGAAACAGGGTAGCCAAGAGACCCAGTACTTC. Its protein is CAVEKQGSQETQYF.

In this sample, this clone turned up once. The genes are TRBV19 and TRBJ2-6; D ambiguous. CDR3 length: 16 residues. Germline CDR1 is LNHDA and CDR2 is SQIVND (reference sequence). Trimming removed 0 bases at V and 4 bases at J, with 10 bases between. The DNA for the CDR3 is TGTGCCAGTAGTATAGATCGGGTCGCCGGGGCCAACGTCCTGACTTTC. Its protein is CASSIDRVAGANVLTF.

V gene TRBV5-8 combines with J gene TRBJ1-4; 9 bases are shared with TRBD1. After removal of 5 bases from V and 6 bases from J, the junction contained 8 bases not matched to a gene. From germline, CDR1 is SGHTS and CDR2 YDEGEE. This CDR3 region has 15 residues. The CDR3 DNA reads TGTGCCAGCAGACATCCGGGACAGGGCCATGAAAAACTGTTTTTT. Translating it yields CASRHPGQGHEKLFF.